These T cell receptor beta chains were read from a single sample in a study of blood T cell repertoires in COVID-19. TCRdb keeps only in-frame clones here, not all; method: immunoSEQ multiplex PCR. The sample lists approximately 60,000 clones, approximately 94% occurring once. The source material was peripheral blood. The receptors were gathered from a man aged 70-80 years with active COVID-19. The CDR3 runs from the conserved cysteine through the conserved F or W. A D gene is named only where the DNA matches it firmly. A row's size may be missing; if present it is once, few, many or a size class.

clone_size d_call j_call v_call cdr3_aa cdr3_nt
NA TRBD2 TRBJ2-5 TRBV7-2 CASSTGLAGETQYF TGTGCCAGCAGCACAGGACTAGCGGGAGAGACCCAGTACTTC
NA NA TRBJ2-5 TRBV7-3 CASSLGGAGPQETQYF TGTGCCAGCAGCTTAGGCGGGGCTGGGCCCCAAGAGACCCAGTACTTC
NA TRBD1 TRBJ1-2 TRBV11-2 CASSLGTGPYGYTF TGTGCCAGCAGCTTAGGGACAGGCCCCTATGGCTACACCTTC
NA NA TRBJ2-5 TRBV6-5 CASRRLMETQYF TGTGCCAGCCGCCGACTGATGGAGACCCAGTACTTC
NA NA TRBJ2-1 TRBV11-2 CASSARSSEQFF TGTGCCAGCAGCGCCCGAAGTAGTGAGCAGTTCTTC
once TRBD1 TRBJ1-5 TRBV6-5 CASSRQGTNQPQHF TGTGCCAGCAGCCGACAGGGTACCAATCAGCCCCAGCATTTT
NA TRBD1 TRBJ2-2 TRBV7-8 CASSFRQGNTGELFF TGTGCCAGCAGCTTTAGACAGGGGAACACCGGGGAGCTGTTTTTT
NA TRBD2 TRBJ2-3 TRBV4-2 CASSQEGGRQVTQYF TGTGCCAGCAGCCAAGAAGGCGGGAGGCAGGTTACGCAGTATTTT
NA NA TRBJ2-7 TRBV6-5 CASRRSGEGSEQYF TGTGCCAGCCGCCGGTCGGGGGAAGGGTCCGAGCAGTACTTC
once NA TRBJ2-7 TRBV21-1 CASSNGTGKYHEQYF TGTGCCAGCAGCAATGGGACAGGGAAATATCACGAGCAGTACTTC
NA NA TRBJ1-4 TRBV28 CASTLRWPGEKLFF TGTGCCAGCACCCTCAGGTGGCCTGGGGAAAAACTGTTTTTT
NA NA TRBJ1-2 TRBV7-9 CASSSLGGGYTF TGTGCCAGCAGCTCCCTCGGGGGTGGCTACACCTTC
once TRBD2 TRBJ2-5 TRBV3-1/TRBV3-2 CASSQDVGRAETQYF TGTGCCAGCAGCCAAGATGTGGGGAGGGCAGAGACCCAGTACTTC
NA NA TRBJ1-3 TRBV9 CASSVTQGNRDSGNTIYF TGTGCCAGCAGCGTAACCCAGGGAAACAGGGACTCTGGAAACACCATATATTTT
NA NA TRBJ2-5 TRBV5-3 CARTPSRETQYF TGTGCCAGAACCCCTAGTAGGGAGACCCAGTACTTC
NA NA TRBJ1-1 TRBV9 CASSVDTLAAEAFF TGTGCCAGCAGCGTCGACACTTTGGCAGCTGAAGCTTTCTTT
NA NA TRBJ1-5 TRBV28 CASSKPNWGGVEPQHF TGTGCCAGCAGCAAGCCCAATTGGGGGGGCGTCGAGCCCCAGCATTTT
NA NA TRBJ2-7 TRBV18 CASSPPPGTYEQYF TGTGCCAGCTCACCACCCCCGGGGACCTACGAGCAGTACTTC
NA NA TRBJ2-1 TRBV3-1/TRBV3-2 CASSQSGVEQFF TGTGCCAGCAGCCAATCGGGGGTTGAGCAGTTCTTC
NA NA TRBJ2-2 TRBV5-4 CASSAAGNTGELFF TGTGCCAGCAGCGCCGCCGGGAACACCGGGGAGCTGTTTTTT
NA TRBD1 TRBJ1-2 TRBV19 CASSTGQGGYGYTF TGTGCCAGTAGTACAGGACAGGGCGGCTATGGCTACACCTTC
NA NA TRBJ1-5 TRBV3-1/TRBV3-2 CASRGQKLYSNQPQHF TGTGCCAGCAGGGGACAAAAACTTTATAGCAATCAGCCCCAGCATTTT
NA TRBD1 TRBJ2-2 TRBV19 CASTLTGGLDTGELFF TGTGCCAGTACTCTAACAGGGGGCTTAGACACCGGGGAGCTGTTTTTT
NA TRBD2 TRBJ2-5 TRBV5-1 CASSLGSGGGALETQYF TGCGCCAGCAGCTTGGGTTCTGGCGGGGGGGCGTTAGAGACCCAGTACTTC
NA NA TRBJ1-1 TRBV7-2 CASSLRGGFATEAFF TGTGCCAGCAGCTTAAGGGGAGGGTTCGCCACTGAAGCTTTCTTT
NA TRBD1 TRBJ2-2 TRBV3-1/TRBV3-2 CASSLRTGGNTGELFF TGTGCCAGCAGCCTGAGGACAGGGGGGAACACCGGGGAGCTGTTTTTT
NA NA TRBJ1-1 TRBV6-5 CASRRTTNTEAFF TGTGCCAGCCGTAGGACAACAAACACTGAAGCTTTCTTT
NA TRBD1 TRBJ2-7 TRBV6-2/TRBV6-3 CASSSPGTGPYEQYF TGTGCCAGCAGCTCCCCCGGGACAGGTCCTTACGAGCAGTACTTC
NA TRBD2 TRBJ2-3 TRBV28 CASRTGTSGGSTQYF TGTGCCAGCAGGACCGGGACTAGCGGGGGATCTACGCAGTATTTT
NA TRBD1 TRBJ2-3 TRBV5-6 CASTRQGAPITDTQYF TGTGCCAGCACCCGACAGGGCGCCCCGATCACGGATACGCAGTATTTT
NA NA TRBJ1-3 TRBV18 CASSPATGALDTIYF TGTGCCAGCTCACCAGCGACAGGAGCTCTCGACACCATATATTTT
NA TRBD2 TRBJ2-5 TRBV4-1 CASSRLGTSPETQYF TGCGCCAGCAGCCGTCTGGGGACTAGCCCAGAGACCCAGTACTTC
few NA TRBJ1-2 TRBV5-6 CASSIGISPYGYTF TGTGCCAGCAGCATCGGGATCTCTCCGTATGGCTACACCTTC
once NA TRBJ1-4 TRBV11-3 CASSSPQLAAATNEKLFF TGTGCCAGCAGCTCGCCTCAACTTGCGGCCGCAACTAATGAAAAACTGTTTTTT
NA NA TRBJ1-4 TRBV6-6 CASSPLGVGTNEKLFF TGTGCCAGCAGTCCACTCGGGGTCGGCACTAATGAAAAACTGTTTTTT
once TRBD2 TRBJ2-1 TRBV5-1 CASSADSSGYNEQFF TGCGCCAGCAGCGCGGACTCTAGCGGATACAATGAGCAGTTCTTC
NA TRBD2 TRBJ2-5 TRBV7-8 CASSRFSGGYQETQYF TGTGCCAGCAGTAGGTTTAGCGGGGGGTACCAAGAGACCCAGTACTTC
NA NA TRBJ1-4 TRBV21-1 CASSLGRGEVTNEKLFF TGTGCCAGCAGCCTTGGGAGGGGGGAGGTAACTAATGAAAAACTGTTTTTT
NA NA TRBJ2-2 TRBV6-2/TRBV6-3 CASSSFGGQAGELFF TGTGCCAGCAGTTCATTCGGGGGGCAGGCCGGGGAGCTGTTTTTT
NA TRBD2 TRBJ2-1 TRBV6-6 CASIGTSGGRYNEQFF TGTGCCAGCATCGGAACTAGCGGGGGCCGCTACAATGAGCAGTTCTTC
NA NA TRBJ2-7 TRBV19 CASSRGGYEQYF TGTGCCAGTAGCCGCGGCGGGTACGAGCAGTACTTC
NA NA TRBJ2-5 TRBV7-9 CASSLRTVQETQYF TGTGCCAGCAGCCTACGTACGGTCCAAGAGACCCAGTACTTC
NA TRBD2 TRBJ2-1 TRBV4-3 CASSPHPRGGGNEQFF TGCGCCAGCAGCCCTCACCCCCGGGGGGGTGGGAATGAGCAGTTCTTC
NA NA TRBJ1-5 TRBV7-2 CASSPRVSGNQPQHF TGTGCCAGCAGCCCCAGGGTGTCTGGCAATCAGCCCCAGCATTTT